Below, 5 T cell receptor beta chains from the same sample are listed, as sequenced in a study of ipilimumab plus nivolumab after autologous stem cell transplantation. Sequenced by immunoSEQ multiplex PCR; TCRdb stores in-frame clones only, minus some. The sample has about 15,000 clones, less than 75% seen once. The sequences come from PBMCs, collected in a trial of ipilimumab plus nivolumab as post-transplant consolidation. The source of these receptors is a male donor with diffuse large B-cell lymphoma.

The V and J genes are TRBV6-1 and TRBJ2-7, with D uncertain. The germline V gene encodes CDR1 MNHNS and CDR2 SASEGT. The CDR3 runs to 13 residues. Trimming took off 0 bases at V and 3 bases at J, with 6 bases between the two ends. CDR3 in amino acids: CASSEATVYEQYF. The CDR3 nucleotides are TGTGCCAGCAGTGAAGCGACCGTCTACGAGCAGTACTTC.

This clone has more than one count but fewer than ten. The chain recombines TRBV27 with TRBJ2-5, with D perhaps TRBD1 (8 bases). The CDR3 is 14 amino acids. V lost 5 bases, J lost 5 bases, and 15 bases lay in between. In germline, CDR1 is MNHEY, CDR2 SMNVEV (reference sequence). The CDR3 nucleotides are TGTGCCAGCAGTCCCGGACAGGGAGGGGAGACCCAGTACTTC. As protein: CASSPGQGGETQYF.

V and J are TRBV5-1 and TRBJ2-5; 14 bases match TRBD2. J gave up 5 bases and V 4 bases, and 4 bases lay outside the gene matches. The CDR3 has 15 amino acids. Germline values: CDR1 SGHRS, CDR2 YFSETQ. The CDR3 DNA reads TGCGCCAGCAGCCCGGGACTAGCGGGAGACGAGACCCAGTACTTC. Translated, it gives CASSPGLAGDETQYF.

This clone is categorized as large. J is TRBJ1-5 and V is TRBV6-4, with D possibly being TRBD1 (6 bases). There are 15 residues in the CDR3. V was clipped by 8 bases and J by 3 bases, with 17 bases between them. Germline assignment: CDR1 MRHNA and CDR2 SNTAGT. CDR3 loop: CASRLGQGNNQPQHF. In DNA, the CDR3 is TGTGCCAGCCGTCTGGGACAAGGTAACAATCAGCCCCAGCATTTT.

The chain couples TRBV27 to TRBJ1-6; possibly TRBD1 for D (5 bases). This CDR3 has 12 amino acids. Germline V gene sequence: CDR1 MNHEY, CDR2 SMNVEV (reference sequence). V was cut by 5 bases and J by 13 bases, with 12 bases left in between. CDR3 DNA sequence: TGTGCCAGCAGTGGGACGCTTGGGCCCCTCCACTTT. Translation: CASSGTLGPLHF.